Here is one T cell receptor (beta chain) with its context. Its antigen is as yet unknown. A single base separates this from a much larger clone, so it may be a read error. With 0 bases removed from V and 2 bases from J, the gap between germline ends came to 24 bases. The length of the CDR3 is 21 residues. Germline CDR1 is SGDLS and CDR2 is YYNGEE. The data derive from a study of blood T cells in healthy people across ages. Study results and limitations: Researchers deemed the diversity estimates from one million T cells underestimates.

With a J-beta primer mix and a sample-barcoded 5' primer, a second PCR ran about 6 to 11 cycles. Unique molecular identifiers of 12 random nucleotides labeled each cDNA. Every individual sample yielded 2.5 million or more paired-end reads (each containing CDR3). TCRdb ran MiXCR on the 5' RACE reads and lists one entry per CDR3 protein. In the table there are roughly 800,000 distinct CDR3 sequences, roughly 50% of which are singletons. The sequencing input was blood. The V gene is TRBV9, the J gene TRBJ2-6; the D gene is possibly TRBD1 (5 bases). The sequence was collected from a young man in good health. CDR3 loop: CASSVDKLQGWRRTGANVLTF. The CDR3 DNA reads as TGTGCCAGCAGCGTAGATAAGCTGCAGGGTTGGAGAAGGACTGGGGCCAACGTCCTGACTTTC.